A selection of T cell receptor beta chains follows, all from one sample in a study of shared clonotypes between healthy human individuals. Generated by immunoSEQ multiplex PCR, the TCRdb table keeps only in-frame clones and is missing some. In the table there are under 650,000 clones, 90% to 96% of which are singletons. Material for sequencing was naive CD4+ T cells sorted from blood. These receptor sequences come from a woman aged 25 to 39 in good health. CDR3s include the opening cysteine and the closing phenylalanine or tryptophan. Fields, in order: V gene, J gene, D gene, clone size, CDR3 DNA, CDR3 protein. D genes are given only for firm matches. Size is stated for part of the rows, as once, few or many counts, or as a class when the clone is expanded.

V: TRBV28; J: TRBJ1-5; D: NA; size: NA; DNA: TGTGCCAGCAGTATCCCGGCCAATAATCAGCCCCAGCATTTT; CDR3: CASSIPANNQPQHF
V: TRBV6-5; J: TRBJ2-1; D: TRBD2; size: NA; DNA: TGTGCCAGCAGTAGAGTAGCGGGAGACTACAATGAGCAGTTCTTC; CDR3: CASSRVAGDYNEQFF
V: TRBV28; J: TRBJ2-1; D: NA; size: NA; DNA: TGTGCCAGCAGGCTGGTGGGTGAGCAGTTCTTC; CDR3: CASRLVGEQFF
V: TRBV4-2; J: TRBJ2-1; D: NA; size: NA; DNA: TGTGCCAGCAGCCAAGGGGACGGCTACAATGAGCAGTTCTTC; CDR3: CASSQGDGYNEQFF
V: TRBV7-9; J: TRBJ2-5; D: TRBD2; size: NA; DNA: TGTGCCAGCAGCTTATTGGGCCGGGGGGGAGAGACCCAGTACTTC; CDR3: CASSLLGRGGETQYF
V: TRBV27; J: TRBJ2-3; D: NA; size: NA; DNA: TGTGCCAGCAGTTTATCCCCTTGGACAGATACGCAGTATTTT; CDR3: CASSLSPWTDTQYF
V: TRBV28; J: TRBJ2-3; D: TRBD2; size: NA; DNA: TGTGCCAGCAGTACCACTAGCGGCCGCACAGATACGCAGTATTTT; CDR3: CASSTTSGRTDTQYF
V: TRBV4-1; J: TRBJ2-1; D: TRBD2; size: NA; DNA: TGCGCCAGCAGCCATCCCCGAGTAGCGGGTTACAATGAGCAGTTCTTC; CDR3: CASSHPRVAGYNEQFF
V: TRBV7-9; J: TRBJ2-2; D: NA; size: NA; DNA: TGTGCCAGCAGCTTAGCTTTTGCGTCCGGGGAGCTGTTTTTT; CDR3: CASSLAFASGELFF
V: TRBV27; J: TRBJ2-3; D: NA; size: NA; DNA: TGTGCCAGCAGTAAATCCACCCCAGATACGCAGTATTTT; CDR3: CASSKSTPDTQYF
V: TRBV28; J: TRBJ2-7; D: TRBD1; size: once; DNA: TGTGCCAGCGGAAAGGGGACAGGGAACTACGAGCAGTACTTC; CDR3: CASGKGTGNYEQYF
V: TRBV10-3; J: TRBJ2-7; D: NA; size: NA; DNA: TGTGCCATCGGTCGGGGTCTAGACGAGCAGTACTTC; CDR3: CAIGRGLDEQYF
V: TRBV27; J: TRBJ1-2; D: TRBD1; size: NA; DNA: TGTGCCAGCAGTCCTTACCCGGGACAGAACTATGGCTACACCTTC; CDR3: CASSPYPGQNYGYTF
V: TRBV18; J: TRBJ2-7; D: TRBD2; size: NA; DNA: TGTGCCAGCTCACTCCTCCTGGCGGGAGAACACGAGCAGTACTTC; CDR3: CASSLLLAGEHEQYF
V: TRBV18; J: TRBJ1-2; D: NA; size: NA; DNA: TGTGCCAGCTCACCCCTGGAGCAGGCACACTATGGCTACACCTTC; CDR3: CASSPLEQAHYGYTF
V: TRBV29-1; J: TRBJ2-7; D: NA; size: once; DNA: TGCAGCGTTGAAAGGGACGGGAAAGGTCGCGAGCAGTACTTC; CDR3: CSVERDGKGREQYF
V: TRBV18; J: TRBJ1-1; D: NA; size: once; DNA: TGTGCCAGCTCAACAAGGGGACCGATGAACACTGAAGCTTTCTTT; CDR3: CASSTRGPMNTEAFF
V: TRBV29-1; J: TRBJ1-1; D: NA; size: NA; DNA: TGCAGCGTTGACAGCCACACTGAAGCTTTCTTT; CDR3: CSVDSHTEAFF
V: TRBV5-4; J: TRBJ2-7; D: NA; size: NA; DNA: TGTGCCAGCAGCCGAGGGGGGAGGGAACCCTACGAGCAGTACTTC; CDR3: CASSRGGREPYEQYF
V: TRBV6-5; J: TRBJ2-6; D: NA; size: NA; DNA: TGTGCCAGCAGTTACGTGGGGCTCGGGGCCAACGTCCTGACTTTC; CDR3: CASSYVGLGANVLTF
V: TRBV28; J: TRBJ2-7; D: TRBD1; size: once; DNA: TGTGCCAGCAGTTTAGGGACAGGGGGCTACGAGCAGTACTTC; CDR3: CASSLGTGGYEQYF
V: TRBV2; J: TRBJ1-2; D: NA; size: NA; DNA: TGTGCCAGCAGGCTGTACTATGGCTACACCTTC; CDR3: CASRLYYGYTF
V: TRBV15; J: TRBJ1-4; D: NA; size: NA; DNA: TGTGCCACCAGCAGAGATCGTAACTTTTGGTTGTTTTTT; CDR3: CATSRDRNFWLFF
V: TRBV5-4; J: TRBJ2-1; D: NA; size: NA; DNA: TGTGCCAGCAGCCTAGAGGGCCCCTACAATGAGCAGTTCTTC; CDR3: CASSLEGPYNEQFF
V: TRBV9; J: TRBJ2-2; D: TRBD2; size: NA; DNA: TGTGCCAGCAGCGTAGCTACTAGCGCCGTCACCGGGGAGCTGTTTTTT; CDR3: CASSVATSAVTGELFF
V: TRBV4-1; J: TRBJ2-7; D: TRBD2; size: NA; DNA: TGCGCCAGCAGCCAACCCCGCGCGGGAGGGAACTACGAGCAGTACTTC; CDR3: CASSQPRAGGNYEQYF
V: TRBV2; J: TRBJ2-3; D: TRBD2; size: once; DNA: TGTGCCAGCAACTCAGGGACTACGACAGATACGCAGTATTTT; CDR3: CASNSGTTTDTQYF
V: TRBV11-2; J: TRBJ1-2; D: NA; size: once; DNA: TGTGCCAGCAGCTCCCCCAGACAGTCTAACTATGGCTACACCTTC; CDR3: CASSSPRQSNYGYTF
V: TRBV7-1; J: TRBJ2-3; D: NA; size: NA; DNA: TGTGCCAGCAGCCTATACGCCTTAATCGATACGCAGTATTTT; CDR3: CASSLYALIDTQYF
V: TRBV4-2; J: TRBJ1-3; D: TRBD1; size: once; DNA: TGTGCCAGCAGCCAAGCCGTCTTACAGGGGGCTGGAAACACCATATATTTT; CDR3: CASSQAVLQGAGNTIYF
V: TRBV2; J: TRBJ1-1; D: TRBD1; size: NA; DNA: TGTGCCAGCACCGGACAGGGGGCTGGGAACACTGAAGCTTTCTTT; CDR3: CASTGQGAGNTEAFF